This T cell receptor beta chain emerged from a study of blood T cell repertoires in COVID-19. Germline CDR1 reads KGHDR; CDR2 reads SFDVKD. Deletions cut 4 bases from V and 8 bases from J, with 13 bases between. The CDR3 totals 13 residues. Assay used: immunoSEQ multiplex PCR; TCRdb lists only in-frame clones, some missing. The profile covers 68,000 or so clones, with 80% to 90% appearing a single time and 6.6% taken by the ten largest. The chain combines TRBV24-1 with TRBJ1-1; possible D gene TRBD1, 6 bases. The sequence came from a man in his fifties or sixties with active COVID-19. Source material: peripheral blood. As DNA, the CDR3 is TGTGCCACCAGTGAGTCAGGGGTGGGGGAAGCTTTCTTT. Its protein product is CATSESGVGEAFF.